Given below is one T cell receptor beta chain in context. This entry comes from a study of OX40 agonist ivuxolimab in advanced cancers. The CDR3 has 14 residues. V was clipped by 4 bases and J by 7 bases, with 11 bases between them. Germline assignment: CDR1 SGHVS and CDR2 FQNEAQ. Clones were sequenced by immunoSEQ multiplex PCR, and TCRdb holds only the in-frame ones, with some missing. Of some 68,000 clones in the sample, about nine tenths were seen once. The clonotype comes from an adult with an advanced solid tumor such as melanoma, head and neck, liver or kidney cancer. Sample: CD4+ or CD8+ T cells sorted from blood, taken in a trial of the OX40 agonist ivuxolimab. V usage is TRBV7-8 and J usage is TRBJ1-6; D not resolved. The CDR3 protein is CASSSQRGNSPLHF. For the CDR3, the DNA is TGTGCCAGCAGCTCCCAGCGGGGAAATTCACCCCTCCACTTT.